The 23 T cell receptor beta chains below come from one sample, sequenced in a study of T-cell reconstitution after alpha-beta-depleted transplantation in children. As it was prepared, the TCRbeta library received unique molecular identifiers. One entry per CDR3 protein, called by TCRdb with MiXCR from the PCR reads. Among approximately 500,000 distinct CDR3 sequences, 10% to 13% were seen once, and the ten largest hold 2% to 2.5%. The sample was PBMCs, taken before TCRalphabeta/CD19-depleted stem cell transplant. All receptors derive from a child under 10 years old with inherited bone marrow failure, due to receive a stem cell transplant.

This clonotype was found a few times. V and J are TRBV29-1 and TRBJ1-2; 9 bases line up with TRBD1. The V gene end was trimmed by 3 bases and the J gene end by 8 bases; junction bases not matched to a gene: 4. From germline, CDR1 is SQVTM and CDR2 ANQGSEA. The CDR3 sequence is 12 residues long. CDR3 residues: CSVEGTGWGYTF. The CDR3 nucleotides are TGCAGCGTTGAGGGGACAGGGTGGGGCTACACCTTC.

This clonotype was counted many times. V is TRBV12-3 or TRBV12-4 and J is TRBJ1-2; tentatively, D is TRBD1 (5 bases). This CDR3 has 15 amino acids. Deletions cut 3 bases from V and 0 bases from J, with 11 bases between. The CDR3 nucleotides are TGTGCCAGCAGTTTTTGGGGGGGAGCTAACTATGGCTACACCTTC. It encodes CASSFWGGANYGYTF.

The sample holds many counts of this clonotype. The chain links TRBV20-1 to TRBJ2-7; 12 nucleotides agree with TRBD1. The length of the CDR3 is 15 residues. The V segment lost 3 bases and the J segment 7 bases; nucleotides outside the gene matches: 10. The V gene's germline CDR1 is DFQATT and CDR2 SNEGSKA (reference sequence). CDR3 loop: CSARSPGQGAGEQYF. The DNA of the CDR3 is TGCAGTGCTAGGAGTCCGGGACAGGGGGCTGGGGAGCAGTACTTC.

Ten or more counts support this clonotype. The V gene is TRBV27, the J gene TRBJ2-1, with D hard to call. The V end lost 2 bases, the J end lost 6 bases, and 8 bases lay between the germline ends. This CDR3 region has 13 residues. The germline V gene has CDR1 MNHEY and CDR2 SMNVEV (reference sequence). In DNA form, the CDR3 reads TGTGCCAGCAGTTTACGGGTAGTCAATGAGCAGTTCTTC. This sequence encodes CASSLRVVNEQFF.

This clonotype was recorded many times. The genes are TRBV7-9 and TRBJ2-1; D may correspond to TRBD1 or TRBD2 (5 bases each). The germline gives CDR1 SEHNR, CDR2 FQNEAQ (reference sequence). Trimming pared 5 bases from V and 7 bases from J, leaving 15 bases between. CDR3 length: 14 amino acids. The CDR3 reads CASSPGTLHNEQFF. The CDR3 DNA is TGTGCCAGCAGCCCGGGGACCTTGCATAATGAGCAGTTCTTC.

There are many counts of this clonotype. The rearrangement joins TRBV10-3 to TRBJ1-6; D is unclear. Germline lookup yields CDR1 ENHRY and CDR2 SYGVKD. CDR3 length equals 13 residues. Trimming cost V 0 bases and J 7 bases, with 4 bases left between them. CDR3 nucleotides: TGTGCCATCAGTGAGTCAGGGAATTCACCCCTCCACTTT. It encodes CAISESGNSPLHF.

The chain is built from TRBV7-2 and TRBJ2-2, with D possibly TRBD1 on 5 matching bases. Trimming stripped 1 base from V and 3 bases from J, with 9 bases between. The CDR3 has 15 residues. Germline CDR1 and CDR2: SGHTA and FQGNSA. The CDR3 DNA follows: TGTGCCAGCAGCTTAGAAGGGGCAGACACCGGGGAGCTGTTTTTT. Protein product: CASSLEGADTGELFF.

This clonotype was observed at least ten times. The genes are TRBV7-9 and TRBJ2-1; D may match TRBD1 or TRBD2 (6 bases each). V lost 11 bases, J lost 2 bases, and 16 bases lay in between. CDR1 SEHNR and CDR2 FQNEAQ come from the germline V gene (reference sequence). The CDR3 sequence is 14 residues long. The CDR3 here is CAGGGQGPYNEQFF. The DNA for the CDR3 is TGTGCCGGTGGAGGGCAGGGGCCCTACAATGAGCAGTTCTTC.

This clonotype has only a few counts. The chain couples TRBV20-1 to TRBJ1-2; 11 bases are shared with TRBD1. CDR1 is DFQATT and CDR2 is SNEGSKA in the germline V gene (reference sequence). This CDR3 region has 15 residues. The J segment lost 1 base and the V segment lost 6 bases, leaving 7 bases of the junction unmatched. The CDR3 coding sequence is TGCAGTGCGACTCCGGGACAGGGGGTTAACTATGGCTACACCTTC. Its protein is CSATPGQGVNYGYTF.

For this clonotype: This may stem from a read error, because a much larger clone lies one nucleotide away. The rearrangement uses TRBV4-3 and TRBJ1-1; the D gene is possibly TRBD1 (6 bases). This CDR3 has 14 amino acids. Trimming removed 3 bases from V and 7 bases from J, with 15 bases in between. Germline V gene data show CDR1 as LGHNA and CDR2 as YSLEER. The CDR3 nucleotides read TGCGCCAGCAGCCAGGACAGTGGGCAGGGTGAAGCTTTCTTT. Its protein product is CASSQDSGQGEAFF.

This clonotype has just a few counts. J is TRBJ1-5 and V is TRBV2, with a possible D match to TRBD1 (5 bases). This CDR3 region has 12 residues. V was shortened by 5 bases and J by 5 bases, with 7 bases between the two germline ends. CDR1 SNHLY and CDR2 FYNNEI come from the germline V gene. The CDR3 protein is CASSMGDQPQHF. The DNA of the CDR3 is TGTGCCAGCAGTATGGGGGATCAGCCCCAGCATTTT. The full variable domain, with the rest looked up from reference TRBV2 and TRBJ1-5, is EPEVTQTPSHQVTQMGQEVILRCVPISNHLYFYWYRQILGQKVEFLVSFYNNEISEKSEIFDDQFSVERPDGSNFTLKIRSTKLEDSAMYFCASSMGDQPQHFGDGTRLSIL.

This clonotype was observed at least ten times. J is TRBJ2-7 and V is TRBV5-1, with a weak D call TRBD2 (6 bases). This CDR3 comprises 15 residues. The germline CDR1 and CDR2 sequences are SGHRS and YFSETQ. The ends were cut back, 4 bases at V and 0 bases at J, with 14 bases in the middle. The CDR3 spells CASSAGLPSSYEQYF. In nucleotides, the CDR3 is TGCGCCAGCAGCGCGGGACTCCCGAGCTCCTACGAGCAGTACTTC.

There are a few counts of this clonotype. The gene calls are TRBV30 and TRBJ2-7; weak D call: TRBD2 (6 bases). The CDR3 is made up of 12 amino acids. Trimming took 8 bases from V and 2 from J, leaving 13 bases between them. The germline V gene has CDR1 GTSNPN and CDR2 SVGIG (reference sequence). CDR3 in amino acids: CAGGALAYEQYF. CDR3 coding DNA: TGTGCCGGAGGGGCCCTGGCCTACGAGCAGTACTTC.

In its sample, this clonotype was seen many times. CDR3 in DNA: TGTGCCAGCAGTTTTGCCGGGGAGACCCAGTACTTC. This translates into CASSFAGETQYF. The V and J genes are TRBV12-3 or TRBV12-4 and TRBJ2-5; D ambiguous. The CDR3 covers 12 residues. Trimming pared 3 bases from V and 5 bases from J, leaving 7 bases between.

V is TRBV12-3 or TRBV12-4 and J is TRBJ2-5; the match to TRBD2 covers 8 bases. Trimming at V came to 3 bases and at J to 4 bases, leaving 13 bases not matched to a gene. This CDR3 spans 17 amino acids. The CDR3 DNA sequence: TGTGCCAGCAGTTTTCTCCCCGGGACTAGTTTGTCAGAGACCCAGTACTTC. It encodes CASSFLPGTSLSETQYF.

In its sample, this clonotype was seen many times. The V gene is TRBV5-6, the J gene TRBJ2-1, with a weak D call TRBD2 (5 bases). V was trimmed by 0 bases and J by 9 bases, leaving 10 bases between them. The CDR3 loop spans 13 amino acids. Germline V lookup: CDR1 SGHDT, CDR2 YYEEEE. The CDR3 sequence: CASSLETRGEQFF. The CDR3 coding sequence is TGTGCCAGCAGCTTGGAGACACGGGGTGAGCAGTTCTTC. Drawing the rest from reference TRBV5-6 and TRBJ2-1, the complete variable domain is DAGVTQSPTHLIKTRGQQVTLRCSPKSGHDTVSWYQQALGQGPQFIFQYYEEEERQRGNFPDRFSGHQFPNYSSELNVNALLLGDSALYLCASSLETRGEQFFGPGTRLTVL.

The chain recombines TRBV20-1 with TRBJ2-7; unclear D gene. CDR1 is DFQATT and CDR2 is SNEGSKA in the germline V gene (reference sequence). The CDR3 has 11 residues. The V end lost 5 bases, the J end lost 7 bases, and 12 bases lay between the germline ends. CDR3 amino acids: CSAENLGEQYF. CDR3 sequence (DNA): TGCAGTGCTGAAAACTTGGGGGAGCAGTACTTC.

This clonotype was observed at least ten times. The chain joins TRBV19 to TRBJ2-7, with D possibly called TRBD1 or TRBD2 (5 bases each). Germline CDR1 is LNHDA and CDR2 is SQIVND (reference sequence). V lost 5 bases, J lost 2 bases, and 16 bases lay in between. The CDR3 covers 15 residues. The CDR3 loop is CASSVNPGDPYEQYF. The CDR3 bases are TGTGCCAGTAGTGTCAACCCCGGGGACCCCTACGAGCAGTACTTC. Looking up the rest from reference TRBV19 and TRBJ2-7 gives the full variable domain: DGGITQSPKYLFRKEGQNVTLSCEQNLNHDAMYWYRQDPGQGLRLIYYSQIVNDFQKGDIAEGYSVSREKKESFPLTVTSAQKNPTAFYLCASSVNPGDPYEQYFGPGTRLTVT.

In its sample, this clonotype was seen many times. This rearrangement joins TRBV29-1 to TRBJ2-3; D unresolved. CDR1 and CDR2 from the germline V gene are SQVTM and ANQGSEA. The CDR3 has 14 amino acids. Trimming pared 7 bases from V and 1 base from J, leaving 15 bases between. CDR3 bases: TGCAGCGCCGACACCCAATCGGGCACAGATACGCAGTATTTT. This translates into CSADTQSGTDTQYF.

This clonotype appeared many times. This chain connects TRBV20-1 to TRBJ2-7; D is ambiguous. Germline lookup yields CDR1 DFQATT and CDR2 SNEGSKA (reference sequence). With 0 bases removed from V and 7 bases from J, the gap between germline ends came to 16 bases. CDR3 length equals 14 residues. The DNA of the CDR3 is TGCAGTGCTAGAGATGGATTTGAGGTTCGTGAGCAGTACTTC. The encoded protein is CSARDGFEVREQYF.

This clonotype was detected ten times or more. The V and J genes are TRBV20-1 and TRBJ2-1; D is possibly TRBD2 (5 bases). The CDR3 covers 13 residues. Between the trimmed V and J ends, which lost 3 bases and 5 bases, there was a span of 11 bases. Germline V gives CDR1 DFQATT, CDR2 SNEGSKA (reference sequence). CDR3 residues: CSARGTRNNEQFF. Here the CDR3 DNA reads TGCAGTGCTAGGGGAACTAGAAACAATGAGCAGTTCTTC.

This clonotype turned up a few times. The rearrangement uses TRBV5-6 and TRBJ2-1; TRBD2 matches at 8 bases. Germline V CDR1 and CDR2: SGHDT, YYEEEE. V was clipped by 0 bases and J by 4 bases; unmatched bases: 6. The CDR3 extends over 16 amino acids. The chain's CDR3 is CASSLAGREVYNEQFF. CDR3 DNA: TGTGCCAGCAGCTTGGCCGGGCGGGAGGTTTACAATGAGCAGTTCTTC.

V and J are TRBV27 and TRBJ2-5; maybe TRBD2 (5 bases). Germline CDR1 and CDR2: MNHEY and SMNVEV (reference sequence). CDR3 size: 17 residues. Trimming left V 6 bases short and J 2 bases short, with 22 bases between. CDR3 nucleotides: TGTGCCAGCAGCTTAGGCTCCCGGGATACCGGGCAAGAGACCCAGTACTTC. This gives the protein CASSLGSRDTGQETQYF.